This entry lists 8 T cell receptor beta chains sequenced from one sample in a study of blood T cell repertoires in COVID-19. TCRdb's table, derived via immunoSEQ multiplex PCR, lists solely in-frame clones and lacks some. The sample contains some 49,000 clones, less than 90% of which appear only once. What was sequenced was peripheral blood. These receptors came from a human donor in a cohort sampled during active COVID-19.

This chain joins TRBV7-2 and TRBJ2-1; TRBD1 matches at 8 bases. Trimming removed 0 bases from V and 10 bases from J; junction bases left unmatched: 8. CDR1 is SGHTA and CDR2 is FQGNSA in the germline V gene. This CDR3 spans 15 amino acids. CDR3 DNA: TGTGCCAGCAGCTTAGCAACCGGACAGGGATGGGAGCAGTTCTTC. This sequence encodes CASSLATGQGWEQFF. Full variable domain (missing parts from reference TRBV7-2 and TRBJ2-1): GAGVSQSPSNKVTEKGKDVELRCDPISGHTALYWYRQSLGQGLEFLIYFQGNSAPDKSGLPSDRFSAERTGGSVSTLTIQRTQQEDSAVYLCASSLATGQGWEQFFGPGTRLTVL.

The chain recombines TRBV5-1 with TRBJ2-7, with 7 nucleotides matching TRBD2. The V and J ends lost 7 bases and 0 bases, in that order; junction bases with no gene match: 7. The length of the CDR3 is 14 residues. Per the germline V gene, CDR1 is SGHRS and CDR2 is YFSETQ. CDR3 bases: TGCGCCAGCCGGGGGAGGACTAGCTCCTACGAGCAGTACTTC. Translated, it gives CASRGRTSSYEQYF.

The chain joins TRBV7-9 to TRBJ2-3, with 8 bases aligning to TRBD1. The CDR3 is 16 amino acids. The V gene end was trimmed by 5 bases and the J gene end by 5 bases; junction bases not matched to a gene: 12. CDR1 and CDR2 from the germline V gene are SEHNR and FQNEAQ (reference sequence). The CDR3 DNA reads TGTGCCAGCAGCCCGCTTCAGGGGGCGTGGGTAGATACGCAGTATTTT. This translates into CASSPLQGAWVDTQYF.

This sequence joins TRBV7-2 and TRBJ1-2; unclear D gene. V gave up 3 bases and J gave up 2 bases, with 7 bases separating them. There are 13 residues in the CDR3. The germline gives CDR1 SGHTA, CDR2 FQGNSA. The CDR3 DNA is TGTGCCAGCAGCTTGGGCCCCAACTATGGCTACACCTTC. Translated, it gives CASSLGPNYGYTF.

The chain recombines TRBV9 with TRBJ1-5, with unresolved D. This CDR3 has 15 amino acids. V was trimmed by 0 bases and J by 5 bases, leaving 12 bases between them. Germline lookup yields CDR1 SGDLS and CDR2 YYNGEE. In nucleotides, the CDR3 is TGTGCCAGCAGCGTAGACAGTTACGGGGATCAGCCCCAGCATTTT. Translation gives CASSVDSYGDQPQHF.

This rearrangement joins TRBV27 to TRBJ1-4; 7 positions match TRBD1. CDR1 and CDR2 from the germline V gene are MNHEY and SMNVEV (reference sequence). The CDR3 extends over 15 amino acids. V gave up 5 bases and J gave up 8 bases; unmatched junction bases: 11. CDR3 sequence (DNA): TGTGCCAGCAGTGCGATGGGACAGTCTCTAGAAAAACTGTTTTTT. The encoded protein is CASSAMGQSLEKLFF.

This rearrangement joins TRBV5-1 to TRBJ2-7; 9 nucleotides match TRBD1. The germline V gene encodes CDR1 SGHRS and CDR2 YFSETQ. The V gene end was trimmed by 4 bases and the J gene end by 4 bases; junction bases not matched to a gene: 12. This CDR3 contains 16 residues. The CDR3, as DNA: TGCGCCAGCAGCCCATACGGGGGGACAGGGACGTACGAGCAGTACTTC. It is translated as CASSPYGGTGTYEQYF.

In its sample, this clone was seen many times. The chain links TRBV6-2 or TRBV6-3 to TRBJ1-1; D remains unclear. Trimming took off 2 bases at V and 1 base at J, with 5 bases between the two ends. The CDR3 has 13 amino acids. From germline, CDR1 is MNHEY and CDR2 SVGEGT. The CDR3 region has the DNA TGTGCCAGCAGTTACACAGAGAACACTGAAGCTTTCTTT. It encodes CASSYTENTEAFF.